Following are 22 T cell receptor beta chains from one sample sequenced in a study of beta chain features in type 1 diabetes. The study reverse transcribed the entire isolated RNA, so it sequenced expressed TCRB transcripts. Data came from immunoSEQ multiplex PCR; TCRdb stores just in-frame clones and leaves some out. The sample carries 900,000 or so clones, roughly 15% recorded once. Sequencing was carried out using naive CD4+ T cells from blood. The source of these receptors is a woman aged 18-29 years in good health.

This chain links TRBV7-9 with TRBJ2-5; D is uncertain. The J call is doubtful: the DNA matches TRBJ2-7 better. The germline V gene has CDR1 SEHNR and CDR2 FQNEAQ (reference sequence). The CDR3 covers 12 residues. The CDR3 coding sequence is TGTGCCAGCAGCTCCAGGAACTACGAGCAGTACTTC. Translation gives CASSSRNYEQYF.

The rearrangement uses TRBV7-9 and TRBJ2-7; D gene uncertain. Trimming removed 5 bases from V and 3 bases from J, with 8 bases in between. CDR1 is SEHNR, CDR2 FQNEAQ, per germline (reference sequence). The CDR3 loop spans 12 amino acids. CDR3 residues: CASSQLNYEQYF. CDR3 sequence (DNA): TGTGCCAGCAGCCAATTGAACTACGAGCAGTACTTC.

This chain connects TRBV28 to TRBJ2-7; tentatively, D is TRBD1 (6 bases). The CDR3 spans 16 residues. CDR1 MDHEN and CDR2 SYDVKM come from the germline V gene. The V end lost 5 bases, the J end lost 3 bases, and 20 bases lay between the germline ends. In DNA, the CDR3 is TGTGCCAGCAGTCTGACAGGTACTCGGACCAACTACGAGCAGTACTTC. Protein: CASSLTGTRTNYEQYF.

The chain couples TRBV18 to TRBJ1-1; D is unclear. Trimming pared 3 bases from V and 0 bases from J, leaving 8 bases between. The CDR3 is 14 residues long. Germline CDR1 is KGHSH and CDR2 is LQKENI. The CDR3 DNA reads TGTGCCAGCTCACCCTGGAACATGAACACTGAAGCTTTCTTT. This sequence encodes CASSPWNMNTEAFF.

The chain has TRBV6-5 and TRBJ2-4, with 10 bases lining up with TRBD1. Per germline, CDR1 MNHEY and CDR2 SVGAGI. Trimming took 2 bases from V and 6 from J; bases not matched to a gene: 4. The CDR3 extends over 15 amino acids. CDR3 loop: CASSYGGTGVNIQYF. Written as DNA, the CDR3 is TGTGCCAGCAGTTACGGGGGGACAGGGGTAAACATTCAGTACTTC.

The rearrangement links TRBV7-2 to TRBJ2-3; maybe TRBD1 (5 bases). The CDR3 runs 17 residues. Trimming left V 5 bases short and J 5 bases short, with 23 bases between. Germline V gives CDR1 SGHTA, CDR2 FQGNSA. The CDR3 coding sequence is TGTGCCAGCAGCCCCCGCCAGGCAGGGCACCCGGGAGATACGCAGTATTTT. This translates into CASSPRQAGHPGDTQYF.

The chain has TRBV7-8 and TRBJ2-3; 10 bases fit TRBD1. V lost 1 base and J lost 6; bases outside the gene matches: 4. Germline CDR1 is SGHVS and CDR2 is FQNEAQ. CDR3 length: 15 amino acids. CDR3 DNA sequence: TGTGCCAGCAGCTTAGTCTGGACAGGGGGTGATACGCAGTATTTT. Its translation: CASSLVWTGGDTQYF.

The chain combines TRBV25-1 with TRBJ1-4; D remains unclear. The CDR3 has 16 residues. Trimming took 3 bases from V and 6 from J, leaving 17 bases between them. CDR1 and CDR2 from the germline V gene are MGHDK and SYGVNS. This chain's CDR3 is CASSDAGGQAHEKLFF. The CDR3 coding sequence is TGTGCCAGCAGTGACGCCGGTGGGCAGGCTCATGAAAAACTGTTTTTT.

The CDR3 sequence is CATRGQNSYEQYF. As DNA, the CDR3 is TGTGCCACCCGGGGACAGAACTCCTACGAGCAGTACTTC. The chain joins TRBV19 to TRBJ2-7, with TRBD1 matching 7 bases. The CDR3 loop spans 13 amino acids. Germline V CDR1 and CDR2: LNHDA, SQIVND (reference sequence). V was pared by 10 bases and J by 0 bases, with 6 bases of the junction left unmatched. The full variable domain, with the rest looked up from reference TRBV19 and TRBJ2-7, is DGGITQSPKYLFRKEGQNVTLSCEQNLNHDAMYWYRQDPGQGLRLIYYSQIVNDFQKGDIAEGYSVSREKKESFPLTVTSAQKNPTAFYLCATRGQNSYEQYFGPGTRLTVT.

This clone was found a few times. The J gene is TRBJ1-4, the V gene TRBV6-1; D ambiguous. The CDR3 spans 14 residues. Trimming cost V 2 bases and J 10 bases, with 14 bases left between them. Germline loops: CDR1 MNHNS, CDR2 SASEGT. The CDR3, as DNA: TGTGCCAGCAGTGAACTCTGGACCGCTGGAAAACTGTTTTTT. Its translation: CASSELWTAGKLFF.

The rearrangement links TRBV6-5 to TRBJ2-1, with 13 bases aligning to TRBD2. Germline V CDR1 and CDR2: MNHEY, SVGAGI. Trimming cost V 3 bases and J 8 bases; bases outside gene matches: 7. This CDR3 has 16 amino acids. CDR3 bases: TGTGCCAGCAGTTATGTACTAGCGGGAGGGCCTTATGAGCAGTTCTTC. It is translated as CASSYVLAGGPYEQFF.

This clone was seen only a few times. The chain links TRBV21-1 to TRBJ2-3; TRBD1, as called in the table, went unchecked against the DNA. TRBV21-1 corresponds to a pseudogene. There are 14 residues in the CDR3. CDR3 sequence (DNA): TGTGCCAGCTGTCCGACAGGGACCACAGATACGCAGTATTTT. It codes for CASCPTGTTDTQYF.

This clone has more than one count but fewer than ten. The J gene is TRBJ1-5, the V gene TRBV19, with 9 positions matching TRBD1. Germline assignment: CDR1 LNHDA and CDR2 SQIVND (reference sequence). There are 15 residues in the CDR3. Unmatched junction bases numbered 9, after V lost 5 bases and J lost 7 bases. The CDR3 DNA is TGTGCCAGTAGTTTCCGGGACAGGGAAAGGCAGCCCCAGCATTTT. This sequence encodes CASSFRDRERQPQHF.

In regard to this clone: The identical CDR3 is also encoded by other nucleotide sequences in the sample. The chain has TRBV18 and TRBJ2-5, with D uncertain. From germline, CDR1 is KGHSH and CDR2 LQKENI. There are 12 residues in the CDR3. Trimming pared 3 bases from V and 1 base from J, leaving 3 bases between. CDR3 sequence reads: CASSPVQETQYF. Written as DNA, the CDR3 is TGTGCCAGCTCACCGGTCCAAGAGACCCAGTACTTC.

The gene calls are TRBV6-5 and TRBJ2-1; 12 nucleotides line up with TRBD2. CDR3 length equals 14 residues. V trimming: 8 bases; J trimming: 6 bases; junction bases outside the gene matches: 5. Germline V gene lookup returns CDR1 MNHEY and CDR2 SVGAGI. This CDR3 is CASGRTSGINEQFF. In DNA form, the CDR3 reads TGTGCCAGCGGGAGGACTAGCGGGATCAATGAGCAGTTCTTC.

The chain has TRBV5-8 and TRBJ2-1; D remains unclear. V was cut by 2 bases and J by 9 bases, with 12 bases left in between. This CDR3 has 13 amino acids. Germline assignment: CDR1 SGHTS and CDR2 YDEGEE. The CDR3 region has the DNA TGTGCCAGCAGCTTCGGGCAGTCTCTTGAGCAGTTCTTC. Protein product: CASSFGQSLEQFF.

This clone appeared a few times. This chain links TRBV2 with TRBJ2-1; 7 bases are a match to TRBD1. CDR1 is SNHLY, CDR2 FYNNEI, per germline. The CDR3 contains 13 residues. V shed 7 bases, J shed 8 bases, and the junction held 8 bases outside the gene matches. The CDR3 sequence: CASKFDRVDEQFF. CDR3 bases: TGTGCCAGCAAATTCGACAGGGTCGATGAGCAGTTCTTC.

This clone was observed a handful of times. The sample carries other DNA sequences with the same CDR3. The DNA of the CDR3 is TGCAGTGCTAGGATGAACACTGAAGCTTTCTTT. Protein product: CSARMNTEAFF. V gene TRBV20-1 combines with J gene TRBJ1-1; the D is unclear. V dropped 3 bases and J dropped 0 bases, with 2 bases sitting between them. CDR3 size: 11 residues. Germline lookup yields CDR1 DFQATT and CDR2 SNEGSKA (reference sequence).

CDR3 region: CASSYSPGGNYGYTF. CDR3 in DNA: TGTGCCAGCAGTTACTCACCTGGGGGCAACTATGGCTACACCTTC. This rearrangement joins TRBV6-6 to TRBJ1-2, with D perhaps TRBD1 (6 bases). V lost 0 bases and J 2 bases, leaving 10 bases between the germline ends. The CDR3 sequence is 15 residues long. The germline gives CDR1 MNHNY, CDR2 SVGAGI (reference sequence).

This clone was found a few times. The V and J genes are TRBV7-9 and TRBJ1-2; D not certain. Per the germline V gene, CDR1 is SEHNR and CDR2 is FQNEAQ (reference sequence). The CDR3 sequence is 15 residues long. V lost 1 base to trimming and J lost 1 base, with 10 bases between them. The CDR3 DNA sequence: TGTGCCAGCAGCTTAGGTACTGGGATTAACTATGGCTACACCTTC. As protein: CASSLGTGINYGYTF.

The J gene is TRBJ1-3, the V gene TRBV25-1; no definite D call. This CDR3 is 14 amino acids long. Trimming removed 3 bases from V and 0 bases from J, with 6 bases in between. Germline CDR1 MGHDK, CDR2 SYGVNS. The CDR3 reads CASSEDFSGNTIYF. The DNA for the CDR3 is TGTGCCAGCAGTGAGGACTTCTCTGGAAACACCATATATTTT.

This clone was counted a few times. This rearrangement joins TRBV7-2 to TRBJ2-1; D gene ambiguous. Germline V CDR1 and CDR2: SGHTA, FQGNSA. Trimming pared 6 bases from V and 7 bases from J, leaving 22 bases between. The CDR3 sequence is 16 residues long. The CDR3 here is CASRSQQTEARNEQFF. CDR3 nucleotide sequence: TGTGCCAGCAGATCACAACAAACTGAGGCCCGAAATGAGCAGTTCTTC. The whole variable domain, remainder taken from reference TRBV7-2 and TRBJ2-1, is GAGVSQSPSNKVTEKGKDVELRCDPISGHTALYWYRQSLGQGLEFLIYFQGNSAPDKSGLPSDRFSAERTGGSVSTLTIQRTQQEDSAVYLCASRSQQTEARNEQFFGPGTRLTVL.